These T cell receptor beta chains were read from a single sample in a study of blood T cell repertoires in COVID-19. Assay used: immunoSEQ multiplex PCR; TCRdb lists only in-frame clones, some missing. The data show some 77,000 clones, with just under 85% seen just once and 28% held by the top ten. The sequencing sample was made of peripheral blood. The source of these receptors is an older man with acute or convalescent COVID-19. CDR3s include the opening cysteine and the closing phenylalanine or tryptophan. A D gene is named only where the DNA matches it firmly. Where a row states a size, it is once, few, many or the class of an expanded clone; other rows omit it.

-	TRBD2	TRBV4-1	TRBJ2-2	TGCGCCAGCAGCCAAACCACTAGCGGCGGGGAGCTGTTTTTT	CASSQTTSGGELFF
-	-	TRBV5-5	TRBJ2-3	TGTGCCAGCAGCTTGGGACTAGTCAGCACAGATACGCAGTATTTT	CASSLGLVSTDTQYF
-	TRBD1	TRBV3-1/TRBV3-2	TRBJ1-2	TGTGCCAGCAGTGAGGACGAAGGGACAGTCTATGGCTACACCTTC	CASSEDEGTVYGYTF
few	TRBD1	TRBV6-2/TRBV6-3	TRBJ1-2	TGTGCCAGCAGCGAAGGATGGGGACAGGGCCTTAACTATGGCTACACCTTC	CASSEGWGQGLNYGYTF
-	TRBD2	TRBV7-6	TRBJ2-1	TGTGCCAGCAGCTTAGATTCACCGGGACTAGCGGGTCCCAATGAGCAGTTCTTC	CASSLDSPGLAGPNEQFF
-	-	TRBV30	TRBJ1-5	TGTGCCTGGGGACAGTTTAGCAATCAGCCCCAGCATTTT	CAWGQFSNQPQHF
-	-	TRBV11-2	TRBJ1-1	TGTGCCAGCAGCTTAGTCGGATGGGGCGGATCGGCTGAAGCTTTCTTT	CASSLVGWGGSAEAFF
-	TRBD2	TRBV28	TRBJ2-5	TGTGCCAGCAGTCCCCTGACCGGACTAGCGGGAGGGCGAGAGACCCAGTACTTC	CASSPLTGLAGGRETQYF
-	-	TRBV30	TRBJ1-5	TGTGCCTGGAGTGGACAGCAGAATCAGCCCCAGCATTTT	CAWSGQQNQPQHF
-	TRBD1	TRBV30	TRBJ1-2	TGTGCCTGGAGGGGACCGGGACAGAACTATGGCTACACCTTC	CAWRGPGQNYGYTF
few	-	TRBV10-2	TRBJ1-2	TGCGCCAGCAGTGAGTCAACGGGGGGAGCTGATGGCTACACCTTC	CASSESTGGADGYTF
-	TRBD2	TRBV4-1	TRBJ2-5	TGCGCCAGCAGCCAAGATGGTATAGCGGGAGGGCAAGAGACCCAGTACTTC	CASSQDGIAGGQETQYF
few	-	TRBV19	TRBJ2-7	TGTGCCAGTAGTATCAAGCAGGCCAGCTTCTACGAGCAGTACTTC	CASSIKQASFYEQYF
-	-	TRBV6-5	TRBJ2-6	TGTGCCAGCAGTTACTCGAGGGTATTTGGGGCCAACGTCCTGACTTTC	CASSYSRVFGANVLTF
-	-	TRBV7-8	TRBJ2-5	TGTGCCAGCAGCCTGAGGCGTTCAGAGACCCAGTACTTC	CASSLRRSETQYF
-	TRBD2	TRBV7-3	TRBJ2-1	TGTGCCAGCAGCCAAAGCGGGGCTGTCTACAATGAGCAGTTCTTC	CASSQSGAVYNEQFF
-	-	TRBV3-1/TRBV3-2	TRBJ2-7	TGTGCCAGCAGCCGGAGGCCTGGGACCTACGAGCAGTACTTC	CASSRRPGTYEQYF
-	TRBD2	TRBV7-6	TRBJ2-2	TGTGCCAGCAGCTCTCCGGGACTAGCGGGCACCGGGGAGCTGTTTTTT	CASSSPGLAGTGELFF
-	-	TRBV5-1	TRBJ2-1	TGCGCCAGCAGCTTGGGCGCTGAGCAGTTCTTC	CASSLGAEQFF
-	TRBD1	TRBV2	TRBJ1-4	TGTGCCAGCAGCTCCGGGACAGGGGACGAAAAACTGTTTTTT	CASSSGTGDEKLFF
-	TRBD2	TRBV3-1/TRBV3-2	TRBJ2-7	TGTGCCAGCAGCCAAGATCCCCCAGCGGGAGTTTACGAGCAGTACTTC	CASSQDPPAGVYEQYF
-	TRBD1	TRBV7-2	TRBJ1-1	TGTGCCAGCAGCTTAAGCAGGGCAGGGCACAGGGGCACTGAAGCTTTCTTT	CASSLSRAGHRGTEAFF